A single sample is the source of the 10 T cell receptor beta chains below, sequenced in a study of cytomegalovirus exposure and HLA in healthy donors. With 60 Vbeta and 13 Jbeta primers, the PCR was carried out. Only in-frame clones appear in the TCRdb table, and some are missing; sequencing was by immunoSEQ multiplex PCR. This sample's table reports about 55,000 clones. What was sequenced was PBMCs. Receptor source: a man over 45 in good health and CMV-seropositive.

As DNA, the CDR3 is TGTGCCAGCAGCTTATCCACAGGCTCTGGAAACACCATATATTTT. Its protein product is CASSLSTGSGNTIYF. The chain has TRBV7-9 and TRBJ1-3; D perhaps matches TRBD1 (5 bases). Deletions cut 2 bases from V and 0 bases from J, with 8 bases between. Germline values: CDR1 SEHNR, CDR2 FQNEAQ (reference sequence). The CDR3 totals 15 residues.

The V call is TRBV10-3, the J call TRBJ2-1; D may be TRBD2 (5 bases). The CDR3 is 14 amino acids. Germline CDR1 is ENHRY and CDR2 is SYGVKD. With 4 bases removed from V and 0 bases from J, the gap between germline ends came to 7 bases. The CDR3 spells CAISGGSSYNEQFF. The CDR3 nucleotides read TGTGCCATCAGTGGAGGGAGCTCCTACAATGAGCAGTTCTTC.

The chain joins TRBV25-1 to TRBJ1-2, with a weak D call TRBD1 (5 bases). V lost 2 bases to trimming and J lost 4 bases, with 14 bases between them. The CDR3 is 15 residues long. From germline, CDR1 is MGHDK and CDR2 SYGVNS. The CDR3 sequence is CASSEAGQGIYGYTF. Here the CDR3 DNA reads TGTGCCAGCAGTGAAGCTGGGCAGGGAATCTATGGCTACACCTTC.

The J gene is TRBJ1-1, the V gene TRBV28, with 10 nucleotides matching TRBD1. This CDR3 spans 12 amino acids. The germline V gene encodes CDR1 MDHEN and CDR2 SYDVKM. V shed 10 bases and J 11 bases; nucleotides not matched to a gene: 10. Here the CDR3 DNA reads TGTGCCACCTTAGACAGGGGGCAGACGGCTTTCTTT. It encodes CATLDRGQTAFF.

This sequence joins TRBV25-1 and TRBJ2-5; TRBD2 matches at 15 bases. Unmatched junction bases numbered 5, after V lost 4 bases and J lost 11 bases. CDR1 is MGHDK, CDR2 SYGVNS, per germline. This CDR3 is built from 14 residues. The CDR3 DNA is TGTGCCAGCAGTGGGACTAGCGGGGGGGAGGATCAGTACTTC. This sequence encodes CASSGTSGGEDQYF. Using reference TRBV25-1 and TRBJ2-5 for the parts outside the CDR3, the full variable domain is EADIYQTPRYLVIGTGKKITLECSQTMGHDKMYWYQQDPGMELHLIHYSYGVNSTEKGDLSSESTVSRIRTEHFPLTLESARPSHTSQYLCASSGTSGGEDQYFGPGTRLLVL.

The chain employs TRBV28 and TRBJ2-7, with 7 nucleotides matching TRBD2. The CDR3 consists of 16 residues. Looked up from germline, CDR1 is MDHEN and CDR2 is SYDVKM. The V and J ends lost 2 bases and 2 bases, in that order; junction bases with no gene match: 9. This CDR3 reads CASSLRGVGGTYEQYF. CDR3 nucleotides: TGTGCCAGCAGTTTACGGGGGGTTGGGGGGACCTACGAGCAGTACTTC.

The chain couples TRBV7-6 to TRBJ2-7, with TRBD2 as a possible D gene (6 bases). The germline gives CDR1 SGHVS, CDR2 FNYEAQ. Between the trimmed V and J ends, which lost 4 bases and 4 bases, there was a span of 14 bases. The CDR3 runs 14 residues. The CDR3: CASSSGGGGYEQYF. The CDR3 DNA sequence: TGTGCCAGCAGCTCCGGAGGCGGAGGGTACGAGCAGTACTTC. Variable domain in full (rest from reference TRBV7-6 and TRBJ2-7): GAGVSQSPRYKVTKRGQDVALRCDPISGHVSLYWYRQALGQGPEFLTYFNYEAQQDKSGLPNDRFSAERPEGSISTLTIQRTEQRDSAMYRCASSSGGGGYEQYFGPGTRLTVT.

The V and J genes are TRBV5-4 and TRBJ2-7; no firm D call. This CDR3 is built from 14 residues. The germline gives CDR1 SGHNT, CDR2 YYREEE (reference sequence). The germline V and J ends were trimmed by 4 bases and 0 bases, with 11 bases remaining between them. For the CDR3, the DNA is TGTGCCAGCAGCCCCAGCGTGGGCTCCTACGAGCAGTACTTC. Its protein product is CASSPSVGSYEQYF.

The V and J genes are TRBV28 and TRBJ1-2; no firm D call. The V end lost 9 bases, the J end lost 2 bases, and 7 bases lay between the germline ends. Germline lookup yields CDR1 MDHEN and CDR2 SYDVKM. The CDR3 sequence is 11 residues long. The CDR3 is CARSQNYGYTF. The CDR3 DNA follows: TGTGCCAGAAGCCAAAACTATGGCTACACCTTC.

The chain employs TRBV4-3 and TRBJ2-7, with 10 bases lining up with TRBD1. Trimming at V came to 5 bases and at J to 3 bases, leaving 10 bases not matched to a gene. Germline-derived CDR1 and CDR2 are LGHNA and YSLEER. The CDR3 contains 16 residues. The CDR3 nucleotides are TGCGCCAGCAGCTTCTCCGGGACAGGGGAAATCTACGAGCAGTACTTC. It translates to CASSFSGTGEIYEQYF.